This passage covers 8 T cell receptor beta chains from one sample sequenced in a study of cytomegalovirus exposure and HLA in healthy donors. Both 60 Vbeta primers and 13 Jbeta primers went into the PCR. Measured with immunoSEQ multiplex PCR; TCRdb has only the in-frame clones, and not every one. The top ten hold 7.5% to 9% of the sample, which has 90,000 to 120,000 clones, about three quarters seen once. Input material: PBMCs. The receptors shown here come from a young man in good health and CMV-seronegative.

A few counts support this clone. This chain connects TRBV27 to TRBJ1-1, with D possibly matching TRBD1 (6 bases). The length of the CDR3 is 14 residues. CDR1 and CDR2 from the germline V gene are MNHEY and SMNVEV (reference sequence). V dropped 3 bases and J dropped 1 base, with 9 bases sitting between them. The CDR3 loop is CASSFTGPNTEAFF. The CDR3 DNA reads as TGTGCCAGCAGTTTTACAGGGCCGAACACTGAAGCTTTCTTT.

With regard to this clone: The junction differs from germline at one of its ends, possibly a read error. The rearrangement links TRBV7-9 to TRBJ2-1, with 8 bases matching TRBD2. The CDR3 loop spans 16 amino acids. Looked up from germline, CDR1 is SEHNR and CDR2 is FQNEAQ (reference sequence). The CDR3 spells CSSNRETGGFYNEQFF. As DNA, the CDR3 is TGTTCCAGCAACAGGGAAACGGGGGGGTTCTACAATGAGCAGTTCTTC.

J is TRBJ1-1 and V is TRBV2, with D perhaps TRBD1 (6 bases). Trimming removed 2 bases from V and 1 base from J, with 17 bases in between. The CDR3 has 17 residues. CDR1 is SNHLY and CDR2 is FYNNEI in the germline V gene. The CDR3 here is CASSEYPRGGQNTEAFF. The CDR3 bases are TGTGCCAGCAGTGAATATCCTCGGGGGGGGCAGAACACTGAAGCTTTCTTT.

This clone was seen more than once but under ten times. The genes are TRBV6-1 and TRBJ1-1; D remains unclear. Per germline, CDR1 MNHNS and CDR2 SASEGT. V gave up 8 bases and J gave up 3 bases, with 7 bases separating them. CDR3 length equals 11 residues. The CDR3: CASGHYTEAFF. As DNA, the CDR3 is TGTGCCAGCGGTCACTACACTGAAGCTTTCTTT.

This chain links TRBV5-1 with TRBJ2-3, with 10 positions matching TRBD2. CDR1 and CDR2 from the germline V gene are SGHRS and YFSETQ. The CDR3 contains 14 residues. J gave up 3 bases and V 5 bases, and 3 bases lay outside the gene matches. The chain's CDR3 is CASRTSGVTDTQYF. DNA of the CDR3: TGCGCCAGCAGAACTAGCGGGGTGACAGATACGCAGTATTTT.

The V gene is TRBV6-6, the J gene TRBJ2-7; 7 positions match TRBD1. This CDR3 comprises 13 residues. Germline CDR1 reads MNHNY; CDR2 reads SVGAGI (reference sequence). The V and J ends lost 5 bases and 2 bases, in that order; junction bases with no gene match: 3. The CDR3 coding sequence is TGTGCCAGCAGTCGGGACAGAGCCTACGAGCAGTACTTC. Residues: CASSRDRAYEQYF.

A note on this clone: Different DNA sequences within this sample yield the same CDR3. This chain joins TRBV6-1 and TRBJ2-7; D remains ambiguous. Germline CDR1 reads MNHNS; CDR2 reads SASEGT. V shed 3 bases and J shed 0 bases, with 3 bases lying between them. This CDR3 region has 12 residues. In nucleotides, the CDR3 is TGTGCCAGCAGTGACCGCTCCTACGAGCAGTACTTC. This encodes CASSDRSYEQYF.

This clone was counted only a few times. The chain couples TRBV6-5 to TRBJ1-1; the match to TRBD1 covers 7 bases. From germline, CDR1 is MNHEY and CDR2 SVGAGI. The CDR3 spans 14 residues. Trimming cost V 2 bases and J 8 bases; bases outside gene matches: 8. The CDR3 loop reads CASSYDDRAWEAFF. CDR3 bases: TGTGCCAGCAGTTACGATGACAGGGCGTGGGAAGCTTTCTTT.